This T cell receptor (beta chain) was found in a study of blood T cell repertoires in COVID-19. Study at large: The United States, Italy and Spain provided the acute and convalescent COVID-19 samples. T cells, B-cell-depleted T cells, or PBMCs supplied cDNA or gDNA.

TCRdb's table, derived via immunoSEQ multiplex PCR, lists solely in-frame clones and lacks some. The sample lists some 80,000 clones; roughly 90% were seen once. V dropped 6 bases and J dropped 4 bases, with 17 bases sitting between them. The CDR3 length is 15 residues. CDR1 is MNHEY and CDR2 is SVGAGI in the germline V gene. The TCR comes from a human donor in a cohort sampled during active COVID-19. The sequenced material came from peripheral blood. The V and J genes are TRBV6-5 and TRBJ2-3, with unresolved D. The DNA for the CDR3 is TGTGCCAGCAGCCTAAAGCCCTCAGGCGCAGATACGCAGTATTTT. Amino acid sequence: CASSLKPSGADTQYF.